This T cell receptor (beta chain) is drawn from a study of cytomegalovirus exposure and HLA in healthy donors. PCR employed 60 Vbeta and 13 Jbeta primers. Clones were sequenced by immunoSEQ multiplex PCR, and TCRdb holds only the in-frame ones, with some missing. The sample contains 250,000 to 350,000 clones, more than 80% of which appear only once. The CDR3 length is 16 residues. V was pared by 1 base and J by 7 bases, with 16 bases between. The germline V gene encodes CDR1 MGHRA and CDR2 YSYEKL. The chain couples TRBV4-1 to TRBJ2-2, with a weak D call TRBD1 (6 bases). The TCR was taken from a man aged 40-49 years in good health and CMV-seropositive. The material sequenced was PBMCs. CDR3 DNA sequence: TGCGCCAGCAGCCAAGGGCCACAGGGTATCAGCGGGGAGCTGTTTTTT. It specifies CASSQGPQGISGELFF.